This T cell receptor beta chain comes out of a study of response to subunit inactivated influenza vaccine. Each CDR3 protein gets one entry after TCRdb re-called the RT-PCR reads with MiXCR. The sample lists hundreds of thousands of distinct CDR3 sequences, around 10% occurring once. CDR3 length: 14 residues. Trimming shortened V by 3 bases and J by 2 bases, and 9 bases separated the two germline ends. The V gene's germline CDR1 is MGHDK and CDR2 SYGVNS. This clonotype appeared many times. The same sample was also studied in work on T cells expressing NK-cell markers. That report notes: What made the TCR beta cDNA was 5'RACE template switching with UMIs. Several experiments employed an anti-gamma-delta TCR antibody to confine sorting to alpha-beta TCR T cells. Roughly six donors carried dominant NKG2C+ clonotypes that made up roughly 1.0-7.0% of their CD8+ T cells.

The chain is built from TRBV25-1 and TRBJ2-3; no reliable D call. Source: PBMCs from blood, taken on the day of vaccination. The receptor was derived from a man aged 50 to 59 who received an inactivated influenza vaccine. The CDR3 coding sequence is TGTGCCAGCAGTGAGGGCAGTATCACAGATACGCAGTATTTT. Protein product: CASSEGSITDTQYF. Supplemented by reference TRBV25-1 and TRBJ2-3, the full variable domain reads EADIYQTPRYLVIGTGKKITLECSQTMGHDKMYWYQQDPGMELHLIHYSYGVNSTEKGDLSSESTVSRIRTEHFPLTLESARPSHTSQYLCASSEGSITDTQYFGPGTRLTVL.